This paragraph covers one T cell receptor (beta chain) sequence. Its antigen is not known. This CDR3 spans 13 amino acids. Per germline, CDR1 SQVTM and CDR2 ANQGSEA. Trimming removed 0 bases from V and 1 base from J, with 6 bases in between. Generated by immunoSEQ multiplex PCR, the TCRdb table keeps only in-frame clones and is missing some. Of about 170,000 clones in the sample, 80% to 90% were seen once. The source of the sample is a study of T cell responses to AZD1222 COVID-19 vaccine. The overall study: Second doses were pooled across both intervals (about 4 or about 12 weeks). Study-wide results and caveats: Clonal diversity may have been underestimated in mostly white British donors.

The chain couples TRBV29-1 to TRBJ2-5; D gene unclear. The sequence came from an adult in good health. The sample consisted of peripheral blood, taken on day 0 of AZD1222 vaccination. CDR3 region: CSVEDNRQETQYF. In DNA, the CDR3 is TGCAGCGTTGAAGACAACCGCCAAGAGACCCAGTACTTC.